This T cell receptor (beta chain) was sequenced during a study of blood T cell repertoires in COVID-19 (dated by TCRdb to 2018 to 2021). Notes on the research overall: Collaborator samples came from the United States, Italy and Spain and covered acute and convalescent phases of COVID-19. Deeply sampled blood TCRbeta repertoires from subjects exposed to, actively infected with, or recovered from COVID-19 were included in the dataset. The repertoires were released in a freely available public database intended as a resource for research on the immune response to SARS-CoV-2. Samples came from the ongoing ImmuneRACE study (first 160 participants) plus 1,254 subjects from 6 global collaborators. Where available, HLA class I and class II types were obtained from metadata supplied by the sample provider rather than from assay-based typing. Sample metadata almost always included a de-identified subject ID, COVID-19 status, age in years and sex. The material from the prospective study consisted of cDNA or gDNA derived from T cells, B-cell-depleted T cells, or PBMCs.

TCRbeta CDR3 regions were amplified from genomic DNA using the immunoSEQ Assay, a bias-controlled multiplex PCR. On the study's bioinformatics: The number of nucleated cells in each sample was estimated by amplification of reference gene primers within the assay. To quantify the absolute abundance of each unique TCRbeta CDR3 rearrangement, sequence reads were collapsed and filtered. Productive Simpson clonality was computed per sample as the square root of Simpson's diversity index over productive rearrangements. The table was pulled from immuneACCESS by TCRdb, which kept in-frame rearrangements only. Such tables lose some clones; where checked, under half of the loss comes from unresolved V genes, and the rest has no known cause. V and J calls and clone size are as listed in that table; D and trimming were resolved from the DNA. For this sample the table gives around 60,000 clones, of which approximately 87% were detected only once. The ten largest clones add up to more than 3% of the sample.

Here is what the overall study found, with its caveats: How much clinical and demographic metadata was included differed by source and by participant, and the metadata was provided uncurated.

A word on this clone: Its antigen target is currently unknown. Per-base qualities were not stored, and no clone one base away is much larger.

The CDR3, from cysteine to phenylalanine, totals 13 residues. The CDR3 DNA has 39 bases and is translated from base 1. CDR1 and CDR2 are drawn from the germline V gene: SGHAT, FQNNGV. Relative to germline, V is 4 bases shorter and J is 5 bases shorter, with 11 bases between their ends. Each collaborating institution followed its own protocols to collect whole blood in K2EDTA tubes. For TCRbeta analysis, collaborator samples were shipped as frozen whole blood, as isolated PBMCs, or as DNA extracted from either sample type. The sequencing input was peripheral blood. The receptor was isolated from a human donor in a cohort sampled during active COVID-19. The chain couples TRBV11-2 to TRBJ1-1, with a weak D call of TRBD1 (5 bases match). The nucleotide sequence is given as TGTGCCAGCAGCTGGACAATAGAGACTGAAGCTTTCTTT. Its translation is CASSWTIETEAFF.